This T cell receptor (beta chain) was documented in a study of T cell repertoires in cytomegalovirus infection. Study overall: Used in the study were CMV epitopes, some recently identified and HLA-C-restricted, others well-studied and HLA-B-restricted. The public TCR beta signatures pointed to both CMV infection and matching HLA type.

Study-wide findings and caveats: The study found HLA-C-restricted CMV-specific TCR beta clonotypes dominating the ex vivo response.

TCRdb re-called the reads with MiXCR, one entry per CDR3 protein. The sample carries hundreds of thousands of distinct CDR3 sequences, roughly 36% recorded once. This clonotype came up a few times. As yet, its antigen is unknown. This CDR3 is built from 13 residues. The germline CDR1 and CDR2 sequences are SGHAT and FQNNGV. V gave up 3 bases and J gave up 3 bases, with 3 bases separating them. The origin of this receptor is a human donor in good health (CMV status not recorded). Some clones in this sample may be carry-over from other donors' samples. V usage is TRBV11-2 and J usage is TRBJ2-6; the D is unclear. The specimen was cultured PBMCs, collected from culture after CMV antigen stimulation. The chain's CDR3 is CASSFIGANVLTF. The CDR3, as DNA: TGTGCCAGCAGCTTCATTGGGGCCAACGTCCTGACTTTC.